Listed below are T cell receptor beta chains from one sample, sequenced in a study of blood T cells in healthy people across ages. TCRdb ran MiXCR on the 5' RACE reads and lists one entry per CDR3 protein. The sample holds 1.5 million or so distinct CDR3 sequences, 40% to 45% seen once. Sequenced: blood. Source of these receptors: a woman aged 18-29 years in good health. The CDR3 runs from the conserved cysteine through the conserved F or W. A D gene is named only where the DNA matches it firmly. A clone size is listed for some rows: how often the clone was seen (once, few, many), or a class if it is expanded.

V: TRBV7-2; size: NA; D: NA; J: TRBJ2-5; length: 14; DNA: TGTGCCAGCAGCTACCTCGTAGTAGAAAGGACCCAGTACTTC; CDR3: CASSYLVVERTQYF
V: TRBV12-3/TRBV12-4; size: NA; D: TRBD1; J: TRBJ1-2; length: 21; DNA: TGTGCCAGCAGTTTTAAGGCCCCACCGGCAAAACGGACAGGGTTCCATTTGGGCTACACCTTC; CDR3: CASSFKAPPAKRTGFHLGYTF
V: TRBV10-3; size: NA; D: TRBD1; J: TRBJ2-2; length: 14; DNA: TGTGCCATCCGACAGGGGGAGGACACCGGGGAGCTGTTTTTT; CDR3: CAIRQGEDTGELFF
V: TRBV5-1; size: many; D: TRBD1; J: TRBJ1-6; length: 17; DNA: TGCGCCAGCAGACGCGGACAGGGGAGCTCCTATAATTCACCCCTCCACTTT; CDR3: CASRRGQGSSYNSPLHF
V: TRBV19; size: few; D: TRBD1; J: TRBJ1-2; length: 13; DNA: TGTGCCAGTTCCGGGACAGGAGGTTGGGGCTACACCTTC; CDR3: CASSGTGGWGYTF
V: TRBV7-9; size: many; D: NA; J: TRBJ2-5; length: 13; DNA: TGCGCCAGCAGCCTAAGCGGTCAAGAGACCCAGTACTTC; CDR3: CASSLSGQETQYF
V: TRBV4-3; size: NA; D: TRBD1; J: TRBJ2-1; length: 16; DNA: TGCGCCAGCAGCCAAGATCCGGTGACAGGGCACAATGAGCAGTTCTTC; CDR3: CASSQDPVTGHNEQFF
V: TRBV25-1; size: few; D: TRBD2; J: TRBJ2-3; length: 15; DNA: TGTGCCAGCAGATCTAGCGGGGGGGCCCCAGATACGCAGTATTTT; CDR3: CASRSSGGAPDTQYF
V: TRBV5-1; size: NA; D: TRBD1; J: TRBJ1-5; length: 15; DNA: TGCGCCAGCAGGGACGACAGGGGCCCTAGTCAGCCCCAGCATTTT; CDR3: CASRDDRGPSQPQHF
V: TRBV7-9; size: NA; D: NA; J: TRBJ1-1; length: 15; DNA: TGTGCCAGCACCTTGGCGGCAGGGGAGGCCACTGAAGCTTTCTTT; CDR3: CASTLAAGEATEAFF
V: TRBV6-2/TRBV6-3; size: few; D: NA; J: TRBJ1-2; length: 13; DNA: TGTGCCAGCAGTTACGGGGGTCTCTATGGCTACACCTTC; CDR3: CASSYGGLYGYTF
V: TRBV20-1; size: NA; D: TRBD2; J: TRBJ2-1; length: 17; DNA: TGCAGTGCTAGGGACCCAAGGACTAGCGGGAGTAACAATGAGCAGTTCTTC; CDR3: CSARDPRTSGSNNEQFF
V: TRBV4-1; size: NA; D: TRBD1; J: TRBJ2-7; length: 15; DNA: TGCGCCAGCAGCCAAGCACAGGGGGCGAAATACGAGCAGTACTTC; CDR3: CASSQAQGAKYEQYF
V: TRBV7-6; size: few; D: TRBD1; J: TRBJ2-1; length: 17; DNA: TGTGCCAGCAGATCGAACCCGGGACAGGGTTCCTACAATGAGCAGTTCTTC; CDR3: CASRSNPGQGSYNEQFF
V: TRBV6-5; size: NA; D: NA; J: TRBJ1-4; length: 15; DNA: TGTGCCAGCAGTTACTCGGTGGGGACTAATGAAAAACTGTTTTTT; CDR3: CASSYSVGTNEKLFF
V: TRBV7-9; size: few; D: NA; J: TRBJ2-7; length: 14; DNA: TGTGCCAGCAGCTTAACTCGGGACACCTACGAGCAGTACTTC; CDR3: CASSLTRDTYEQYF
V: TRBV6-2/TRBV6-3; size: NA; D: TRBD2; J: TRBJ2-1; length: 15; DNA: TGTGCCAGCAGCCGACTAGCGGGGCAATACAATGAGCAGTTCTTC; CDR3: CASSRLAGQYNEQFF
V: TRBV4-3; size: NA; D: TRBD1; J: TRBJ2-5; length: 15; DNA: TGCGCCAGCAGCCAAGATGTCAGGGGGCACGAGACCCAGTACTTC; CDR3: CASSQDVRGHETQYF
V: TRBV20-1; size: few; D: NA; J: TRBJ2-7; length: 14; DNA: TGCAGTGCTATTACTAGGCAGTCCTACAATGAGCAGTACTTC; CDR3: CSAITRQSYNEQYF
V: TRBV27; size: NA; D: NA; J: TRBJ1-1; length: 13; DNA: TGTGCCAGCAGTTTTTGGAGGGGAACTGAAGCTTTCTTT; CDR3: CASSFWRGTEAFF
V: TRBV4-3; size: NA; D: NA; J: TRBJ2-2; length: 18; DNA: TGCGCCAGCAGCCAAGATTTGGCAGATCGATATTTCACCGGGGAGCTGTTTTTT; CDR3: CASSQDLADRYFTGELFF
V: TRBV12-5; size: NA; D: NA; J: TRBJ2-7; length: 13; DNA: TGTGCTAGTGGTTTGTCAGGGTCCTACGAGCAGTACTTC; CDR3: CASGLSGSYEQYF
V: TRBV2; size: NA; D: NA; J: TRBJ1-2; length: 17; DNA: TGTGCCAGCAGCAAGGGCCGTCGAGGGCTTACTAACTATGGCTACACCTTC; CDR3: CASSKGRRGLTNYGYTF
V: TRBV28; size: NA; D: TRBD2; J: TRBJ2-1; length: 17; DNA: TGTGCCAGCAGTTTAAATTTTGGCGGGAGCCCCTACAATGAGCAGTTCTTC; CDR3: CASSLNFGGSPYNEQFF